This T cell receptor beta chain emerged from a study of T cells in localized non-small cell lung cancer. Germline V gene lookup returns CDR1 LNHDA and CDR2 SQIVND (reference sequence). The length of the CDR3 is 17 residues. Trimming removed 3 bases from V and 0 bases from J, with 15 bases in between. In regard to this clone: The target antigen is unknown.

General study findings and limits: Detection in adjacent lung was observed for a median around 59 of the top 100 tumor clones. Tumor trailed uninvolved adjacent lung in T cell clonality, which peaked there. Heterogeneity cannot be ruled out, as sequencing used one tumor region only. An association was observed between higher blood T cell density and longer overall survival.

Only in-frame clones appear in the TCRdb table, and some are missing; sequencing was by immunoSEQ multiplex PCR. The sample has some 13,000 clones, about 83% seen once; the top ten hold roughly a fifth. The chain carries TRBV19 and TRBJ2-1; D is unresolved. This TCR derives from a male donor aged 60 or over with stage I lung adenocarcinoma. The sample in question was peripheral blood, obtained before any cancer treatment. CDR3 bases: TGTGCCAGTAGTATCCACAACTTACAACCCTCCTACAATGAGCAGTTCTTC. Its translation is CASSIHNLQPSYNEQFF.